The 5 T cell receptor beta chains listed next were all sequenced from one sample in a study of shared clonotypes between healthy human individuals. Repertoires were generated with immunoSEQ multiplex PCR, while TCRdb's copy carries only in-frame clones and drops some. The profile shows hundreds of thousands of clones, 90% to 96% of them singletons. Sequencing input: naive CD4+ T cells sorted from blood. Subset given: CD45RA+ positively selected. All receptors derive from a woman in her 30s in good health.

The chain combines TRBV11-2 with TRBJ2-1; D not certain. The germline V gene encodes CDR1 SGHAT and CDR2 FQNNGV. This CDR3 has 14 residues. Trimming left V 5 bases short and J 5 bases short, with 13 bases between. For the CDR3, the DNA is TGTGCCAGCAGCCCGAGAGACAAGCACAATGAGCAGTTCTTC. It yields the protein CASSPRDKHNEQFF. Supplemented by reference TRBV11-2 and TRBJ2-1, the full variable domain reads EAGVAQSPRYKIIEKRQSVAFWCNPISGHATLYWYQQILGQGPKLLIQFQNNGVVDDSQLPKDRFSAERLKGVDSTLKIQPAKLEDSAVYLCASSPRDKHNEQFFGPGTRLTVL.

J is TRBJ2-3 and V is TRBV11-2; possible D gene TRBD2, 6 bases. The CDR3 covers 13 residues. The V end lost 8 bases, the J end lost 6 bases, and 15 bases lay between the germline ends. Germline CDR1 and CDR2: SGHAT and FQNNGV. The DNA for the CDR3 is TGTGCCAGCCGTCGGAGGGTGTCCGATACGCAGTATTTT. It specifies CASRRRVSDTQYF.

The chain recombines TRBV5-1 with TRBJ2-7, with D perhaps TRBD1 (5 bases). Trimming took 6 bases from V and 5 from J, leaving 9 bases between them. This CDR3 has 11 residues. Germline CDR1 reads SGHRS; CDR2 reads YFSETQ. The CDR3 sequence is CASNAGNEQYF. The CDR3 DNA sequence: TGCGCCAGCAACGCAGGGAACGAGCAGTACTTC.

V and J are TRBV7-6 and TRBJ2-7, with D possibly matching TRBD2 (6 bases). Germline V gene sequence: CDR1 SGHVS, CDR2 FNYEAQ. The CDR3 runs to 14 residues. V dropped 6 bases and J dropped 9 bases, with 21 bases sitting between them. The CDR3 loop is CASRIGSSARGQYF. The CDR3 DNA reads as TGTGCCAGCAGAATAGGGTCTAGCGCTCGGGGGCAGTACTTC. The full variable domain, completed using reference TRBV7-6 and TRBJ2-7, is GAGVSQSPRYKVTKRGQDVALRCDPISGHVSLYWYRQALGQGPEFLTYFNYEAQQDKSGLPNDRFSAERPEGSISTLTIQRTEQRDSAMYRCASRIGSSARGQYFGPGTRLTVT.

The V gene is TRBV28, the J gene TRBJ2-7; 11 nucleotides match TRBD2. Germline V gives CDR1 MDHEN, CDR2 SYDVKM. Trimming cost V 4 bases and J 2 bases; bases outside gene matches: 10. The CDR3 sequence is 17 residues long. The CDR3 sequence is CASSSPGLAGLPYEQYF. DNA of the CDR3: TGTGCCAGCAGTTCTCCAGGACTAGCGGGTCTACCCTACGAGCAGTACTTC.